This T cell receptor beta chain was captured in a study of identical twins. TCRdb fed the 5' RACE reads into MiXCR, producing one record per CDR3 protein. Of around 1.7 million distinct CDR3 sequences in the sample, around 33% were seen once. Trimming took 1 base from V and 0 from J; bases not matched to a gene: 4. Germline CDR1 and CDR2: MNHNS and SASEGT. The length of the CDR3 is 16 residues. This chain links TRBV6-1 with TRBJ1-2, with TRBD1 matching 8 bases. This TCR came from a newborn girl in good health. The material sequenced was cord blood. CDR3 DNA sequence: TGTGCCAGCAGTGAAGTTGTGACAGGGGCTAACTATGGCTACACCTTC. Amino acids: CASSEVVTGANYGYTF.